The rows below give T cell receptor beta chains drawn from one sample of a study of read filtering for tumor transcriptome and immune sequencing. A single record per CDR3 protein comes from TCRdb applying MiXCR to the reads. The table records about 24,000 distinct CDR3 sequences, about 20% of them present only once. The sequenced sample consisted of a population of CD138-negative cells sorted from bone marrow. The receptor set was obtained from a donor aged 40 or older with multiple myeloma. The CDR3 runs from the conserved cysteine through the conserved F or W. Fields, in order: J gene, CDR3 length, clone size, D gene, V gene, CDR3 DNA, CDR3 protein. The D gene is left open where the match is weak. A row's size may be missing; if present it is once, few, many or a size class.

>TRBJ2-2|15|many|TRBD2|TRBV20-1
TGCAGTGCTGTTCCTTCGCGGGGGGGCACCGGGGAGCTGTTTTTT
CSAVPSRGGTGELFF
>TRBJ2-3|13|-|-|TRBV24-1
TGTGCCACCAGTGCCGGGGGCACAGATACGCAGTATTTT
CATSAGGTDTQYF
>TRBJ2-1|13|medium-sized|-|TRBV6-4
TGTGCCAGCAGTGACTCGAATCTGAATGAGCAGTTCTTC
CASSDSNLNEQFF
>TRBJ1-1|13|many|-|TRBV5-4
TGTGCCAGCAGCACCGGGTCGCGCACTGAAGCTTTCTTT
CASSTGSRTEAFF
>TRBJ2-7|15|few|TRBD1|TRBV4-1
TGCGCCAGCAGCCAAGCCGGGACAGGGGGCAACGAGCAGTACTTC
CASSQAGTGGNEQYF
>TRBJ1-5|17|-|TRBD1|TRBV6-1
TGTGCCAGCGGTCCCCGGGGACAGCCCTATAGCAATCAGCCCCAGCATTTT
CASGPRGQPYSNQPQHF
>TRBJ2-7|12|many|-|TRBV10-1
TGCGCCAGCAGTGATGCCTCCTACGAGCAGTACTTC
CASSDASYEQYF
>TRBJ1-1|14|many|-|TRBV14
TGTGCCAGCAGCCGGGGACGGTCGAACACTGAAGCTTTCTTT
CASSRGRSNTEAFF
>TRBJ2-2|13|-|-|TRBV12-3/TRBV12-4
TGTGCCAGCAGAGTTGGGGGGACCGGGGAGCTGTTTTTT
CASRVGGTGELFF
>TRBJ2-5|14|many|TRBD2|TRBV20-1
TGCAGTGCTACCCGACTAGCGGGGCTGCGAACCCAGTACTTC
CSATRLAGLRTQYF
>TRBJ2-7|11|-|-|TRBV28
TGTGCCAGCAGTTCTGGTTACGAGCAGTACTTC
CASSSGYEQYF
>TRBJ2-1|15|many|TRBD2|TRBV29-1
TGCAGCGTTGAAGGTAGCGGGGTTATCTACAATGAGCAGTTCTTC
CSVEGSGVIYNEQFF
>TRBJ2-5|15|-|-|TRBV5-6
TGTGCCAGCAGCGGTGCTGGTGCCCGGGGAGAGACCCAGTACTTC
CASSGAGARGETQYF
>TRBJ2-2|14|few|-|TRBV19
TGTGCCAGTAGCCGGACGGGGGTAAAGGGGGAGCTGTTTTTT
CASSRTGVKGELFF
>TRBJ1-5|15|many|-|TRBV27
TGTGCCAGCGGCCGGTTGTCTTATAGCAATCAGCCCCAGCATTTT
CASGRLSYSNQPQHF
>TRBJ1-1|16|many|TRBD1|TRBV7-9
TGTGCCAGCACCATCGGAAGGACAGGGCCCAACACTGAAGCTTTCTTT
CASTIGRTGPNTEAFF